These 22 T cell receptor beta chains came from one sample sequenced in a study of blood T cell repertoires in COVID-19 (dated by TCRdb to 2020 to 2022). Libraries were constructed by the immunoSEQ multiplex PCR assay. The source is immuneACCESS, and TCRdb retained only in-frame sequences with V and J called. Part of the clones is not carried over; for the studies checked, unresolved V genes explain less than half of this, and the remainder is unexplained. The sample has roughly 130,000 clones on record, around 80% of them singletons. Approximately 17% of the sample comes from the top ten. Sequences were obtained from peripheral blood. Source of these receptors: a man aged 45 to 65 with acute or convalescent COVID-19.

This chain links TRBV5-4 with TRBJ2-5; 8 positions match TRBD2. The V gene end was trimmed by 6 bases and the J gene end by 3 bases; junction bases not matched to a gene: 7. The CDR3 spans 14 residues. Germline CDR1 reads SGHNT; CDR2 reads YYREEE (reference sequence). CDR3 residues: CASIRRGGEETQYF. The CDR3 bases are TGTGCCAGCATACGACGGGGGGGCGAAGAGACCCAGTACTTC. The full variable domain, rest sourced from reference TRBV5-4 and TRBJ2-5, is ETGVTQSPTHLIKTRGQQVTLRCSSQSGHNTVSWYQQALGQGPQFIFQYYREEENGRGNFPPRFSGLQFPNYSSELNVNALELDDSALYLCASIRRGGEETQYFGPGTRLLVL.

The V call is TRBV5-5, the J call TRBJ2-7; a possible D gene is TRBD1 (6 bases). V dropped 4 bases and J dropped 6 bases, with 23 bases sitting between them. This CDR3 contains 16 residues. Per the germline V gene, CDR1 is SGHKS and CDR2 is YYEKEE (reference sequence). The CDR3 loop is CASSPDGTPRPLEQYV. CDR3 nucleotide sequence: TGTGCCAGCAGCCCCGACGGGACACCTAGACCCCTCGAGCAGTACGTC.

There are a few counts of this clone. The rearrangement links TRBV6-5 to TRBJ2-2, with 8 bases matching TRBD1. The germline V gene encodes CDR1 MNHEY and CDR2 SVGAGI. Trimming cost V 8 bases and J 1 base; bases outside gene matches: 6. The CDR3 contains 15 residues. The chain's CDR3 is CASVGGQENTGELFF. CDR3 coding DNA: TGTGCCAGCGTTGGGGGACAGGAGAACACCGGGGAGCTGTTTTTT.

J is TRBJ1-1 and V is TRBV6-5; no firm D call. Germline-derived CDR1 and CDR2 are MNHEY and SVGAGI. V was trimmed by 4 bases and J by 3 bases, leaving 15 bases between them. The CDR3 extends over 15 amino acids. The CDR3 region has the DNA TGTGCCAGCAGTTTTTCCAGTCCCGGGGACACTGAAGCTTTCTTT. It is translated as CASSFSSPGDTEAFF.

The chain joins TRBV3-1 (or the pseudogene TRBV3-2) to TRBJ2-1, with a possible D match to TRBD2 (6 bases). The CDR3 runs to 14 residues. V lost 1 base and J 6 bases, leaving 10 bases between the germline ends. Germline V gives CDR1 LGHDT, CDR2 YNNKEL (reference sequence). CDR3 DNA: TGTGCCAGCAGCCAAGCCCGGGGGAGCAATGAGCAGTTCTTC. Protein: CASSQARGSNEQFF.

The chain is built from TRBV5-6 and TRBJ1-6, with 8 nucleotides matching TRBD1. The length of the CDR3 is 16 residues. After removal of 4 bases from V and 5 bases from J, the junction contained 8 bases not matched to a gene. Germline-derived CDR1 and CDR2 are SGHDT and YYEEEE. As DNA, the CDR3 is TGTGCCAGCAGCCCAAAGGACAGGGCGGATAATTCACCCCTCCACTTT. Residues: CASSPKDRADNSPLHF.

CDR3 in amino acids: CASSSQGQDNEKLFF. As DNA, the CDR3 is TGTGCCAGCAGCTCACAGGGACAGGATAATGAAAAACTGTTTTTT. The V and J genes are TRBV5-4 and TRBJ1-4; 8 nucleotides agree with TRBD1. The J segment lost 4 bases and the V segment lost 3 bases, leaving 5 bases of the junction unmatched. Per germline, CDR1 SGHNT and CDR2 YYREEE (reference sequence). The CDR3 runs to 15 residues.

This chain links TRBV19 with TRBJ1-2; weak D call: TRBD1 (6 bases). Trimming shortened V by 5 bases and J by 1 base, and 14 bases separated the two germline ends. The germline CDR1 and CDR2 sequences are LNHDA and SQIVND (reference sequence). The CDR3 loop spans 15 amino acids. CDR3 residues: CASSRSGGHNYGYTF. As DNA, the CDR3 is TGTGCCAGTAGTCGATCGGGGGGCCATAACTATGGCTACACCTTC.

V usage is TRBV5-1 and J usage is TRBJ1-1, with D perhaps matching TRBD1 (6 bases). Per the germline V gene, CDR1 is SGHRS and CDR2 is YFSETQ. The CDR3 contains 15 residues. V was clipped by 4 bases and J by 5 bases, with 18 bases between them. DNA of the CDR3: TGCGCCAGCAGCACAACTCAGGGGATCAATACTGAAGCTTTCTTT. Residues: CASSTTQGINTEAFF.

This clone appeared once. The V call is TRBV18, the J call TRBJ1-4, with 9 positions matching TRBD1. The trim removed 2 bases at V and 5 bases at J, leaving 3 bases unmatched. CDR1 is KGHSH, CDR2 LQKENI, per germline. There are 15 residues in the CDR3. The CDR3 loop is CASSPAGTGNEKLFF. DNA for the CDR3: TGTGCCAGCTCACCAGCCGGGACAGGGAATGAAAAACTGTTTTTT. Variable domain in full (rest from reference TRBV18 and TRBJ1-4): NAGVMQNPRHLVRRRGQEARLRCSPMKGHSHVYWYRQLPEEGLKFMVYLQKENIIDESGMPKERFSAEFPKEGPSILRIQQVVRGDSAAYFCASSPAGTGNEKLFFGSGTQLSVL.

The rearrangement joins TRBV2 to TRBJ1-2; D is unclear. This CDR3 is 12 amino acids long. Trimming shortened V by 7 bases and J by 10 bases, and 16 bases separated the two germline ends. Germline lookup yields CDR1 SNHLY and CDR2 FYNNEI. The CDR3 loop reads CASKRLSPDYTF. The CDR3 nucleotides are TGTGCCAGCAAGAGACTGAGCCCAGACTACACCTTC.

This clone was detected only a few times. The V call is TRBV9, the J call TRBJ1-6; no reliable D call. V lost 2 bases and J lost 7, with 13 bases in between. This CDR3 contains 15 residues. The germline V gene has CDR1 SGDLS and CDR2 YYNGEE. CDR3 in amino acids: CASSVAGFGNSPLHF. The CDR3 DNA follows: TGTGCCAGCAGCGTGGCAGGTTTTGGGAATTCACCCCTCCACTTT.

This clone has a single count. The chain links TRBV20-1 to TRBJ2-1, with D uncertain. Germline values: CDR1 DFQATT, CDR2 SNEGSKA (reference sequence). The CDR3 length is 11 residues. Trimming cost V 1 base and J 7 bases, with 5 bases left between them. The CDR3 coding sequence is TGCAGTGCTAGAGGTTATAATGAGCAGTTCTTC. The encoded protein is CSARGYNEQFF.

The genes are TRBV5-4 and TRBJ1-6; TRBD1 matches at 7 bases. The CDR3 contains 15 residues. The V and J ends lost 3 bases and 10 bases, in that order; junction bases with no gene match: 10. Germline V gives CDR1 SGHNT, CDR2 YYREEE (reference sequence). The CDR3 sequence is CASSWGLTGDSPLHF. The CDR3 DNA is TGTGCCAGCAGCTGGGGACTTACAGGGGACTCACCCCTCCACTTT.

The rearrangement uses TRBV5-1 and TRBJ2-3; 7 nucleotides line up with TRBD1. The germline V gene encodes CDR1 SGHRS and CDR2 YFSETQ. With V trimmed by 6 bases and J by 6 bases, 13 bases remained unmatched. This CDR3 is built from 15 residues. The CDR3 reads CASTVQTGFGDTQYF. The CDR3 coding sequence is TGCGCCAGCACCGTACAGACAGGGTTCGGCGATACGCAGTATTTT.

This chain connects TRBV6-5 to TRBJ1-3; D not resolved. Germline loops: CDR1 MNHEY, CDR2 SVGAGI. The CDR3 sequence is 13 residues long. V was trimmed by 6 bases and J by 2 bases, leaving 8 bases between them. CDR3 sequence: CASREVAGNTIYF. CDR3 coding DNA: TGTGCCAGCAGAGAGGTAGCTGGAAACACCATATATTTT.

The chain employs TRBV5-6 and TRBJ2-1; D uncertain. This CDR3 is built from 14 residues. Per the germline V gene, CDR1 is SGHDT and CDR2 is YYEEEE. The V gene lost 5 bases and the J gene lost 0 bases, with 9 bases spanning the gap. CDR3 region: CASRVASSYNEQFF. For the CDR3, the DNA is TGTGCCAGCAGAGTTGCTAGCTCCTACAATGAGCAGTTCTTC.

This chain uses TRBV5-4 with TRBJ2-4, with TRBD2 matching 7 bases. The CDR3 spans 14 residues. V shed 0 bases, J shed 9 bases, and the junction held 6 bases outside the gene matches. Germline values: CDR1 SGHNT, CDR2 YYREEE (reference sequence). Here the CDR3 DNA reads TGTGCCAGCAGCTTGGGAGGGGAGGGAGGCATTCAGTACTTC. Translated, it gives CASSLGGEGGIQYF.

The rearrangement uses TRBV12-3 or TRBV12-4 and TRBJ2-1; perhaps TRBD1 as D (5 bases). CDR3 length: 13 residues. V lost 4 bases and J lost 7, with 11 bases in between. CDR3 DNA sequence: TGTGCCAGCAGTTCCGGACAAGTAAATGAGCAGTTCTTC. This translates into CASSSGQVNEQFF.

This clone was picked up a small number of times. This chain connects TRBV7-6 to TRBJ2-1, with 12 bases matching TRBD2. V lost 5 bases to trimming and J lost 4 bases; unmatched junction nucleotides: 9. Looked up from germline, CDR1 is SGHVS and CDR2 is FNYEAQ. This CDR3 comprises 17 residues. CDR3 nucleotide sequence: TGTGCCAGCAGCCCCCGGACTAGCGGGGTTTCTTACAATGAGCAGTTCTTC. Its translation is CASSPRTSGVSYNEQFF.

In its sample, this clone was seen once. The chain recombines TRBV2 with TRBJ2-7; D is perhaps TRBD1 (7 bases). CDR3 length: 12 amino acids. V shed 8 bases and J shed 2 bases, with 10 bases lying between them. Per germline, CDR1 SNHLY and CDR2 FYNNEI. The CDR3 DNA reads TGTGCCAGCGGGGGGACAGCCTACGAGCAGTACTTC. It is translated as CASGGTAYEQYF.

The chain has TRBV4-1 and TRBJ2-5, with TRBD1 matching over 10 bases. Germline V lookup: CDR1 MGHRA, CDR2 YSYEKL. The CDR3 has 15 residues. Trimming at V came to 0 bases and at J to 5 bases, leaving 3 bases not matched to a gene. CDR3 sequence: CASSQDGTGDETQYF. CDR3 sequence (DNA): TGCGCCAGCAGCCAAGACGGGACAGGGGATGAGACCCAGTACTTC.